This TCR beta chain was recovered during a study of blood T cells in healthy people across ages. About this clonotype: Its matching antigen is unknown.

It was with a sample-barcoded 5' primer and a J-beta primer mix that a second PCR of roughly 7 to 12 cycles was run. TCRdb itself ran the 5' RACE reads through MiXCR, one entry per CDR3 protein. The sample lists approximately 690,000 distinct CDR3 sequences, less than 45% occurring once. General study results and limits: TCR beta diversity correlated strongly with naive T cell percentage.

No fewer than 6.5 million PBMCs went into each sample. Material: blood. This TCR was sampled from an elderly man in good health.

The CDR3 loop reads CASSLRWGSSYNEQFF. The DNA of the CDR3 is TGCGCCAGCAGCCTCCGCTGGGGGAGCTCCTACAATGAGCAGTTCTTC. This chain links TRBV5-1 with TRBJ2-1, with D perhaps being TRBD1 or TRBD2 (5 bases each). The V gene's germline CDR1 is SGHRS and CDR2 YFSETQ. The CDR3 is made up of 16 amino acids. The germline V and J ends were trimmed by 4 bases and 0 bases, with 14 bases remaining between them.